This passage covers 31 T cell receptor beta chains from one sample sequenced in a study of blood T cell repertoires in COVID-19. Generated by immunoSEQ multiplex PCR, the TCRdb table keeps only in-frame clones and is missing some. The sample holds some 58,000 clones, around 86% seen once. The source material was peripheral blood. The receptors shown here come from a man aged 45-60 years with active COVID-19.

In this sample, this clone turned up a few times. CDR3 sequence reads: CASSSHAGDTEAFF. The CDR3 DNA is TGTGCCAGCAGCAGCCACGCGGGGGACACTGAAGCTTTCTTT. The J gene is TRBJ1-1, the V gene TRBV28; D might be TRBD1 (5 bases). The CDR3 loop spans 14 amino acids. Germline values: CDR1 MDHEN, CDR2 SYDVKM. Trimming left V 6 bases short and J 3 bases short, with 14 bases between.

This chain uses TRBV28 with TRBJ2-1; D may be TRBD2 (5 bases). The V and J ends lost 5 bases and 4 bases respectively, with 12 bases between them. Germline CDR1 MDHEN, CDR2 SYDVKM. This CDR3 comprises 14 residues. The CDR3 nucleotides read TGTGCCAGCAGTATCCGGGGTCTATACAATGAGCAGTTCTTC. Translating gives CASSIRGLYNEQFF. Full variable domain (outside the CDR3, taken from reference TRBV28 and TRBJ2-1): DVKVTQSSRYLVKRTGEKVFLECVQDMDHENMFWYRQDPGLGLRLIYFSYDVKMKEKGDIPEGYSVSREKKERFSLILESASTNQTSMYLCASSIRGLYNEQFFGPGTRLTVL.

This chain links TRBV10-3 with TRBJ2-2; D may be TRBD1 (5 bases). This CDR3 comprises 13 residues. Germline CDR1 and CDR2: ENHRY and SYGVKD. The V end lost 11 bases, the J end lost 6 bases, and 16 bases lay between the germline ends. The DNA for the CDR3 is TGTGCCTCTCGACAGTTGTTCCCCGGGGAGCTGTTTTTT. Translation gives CASRQLFPGELFF.

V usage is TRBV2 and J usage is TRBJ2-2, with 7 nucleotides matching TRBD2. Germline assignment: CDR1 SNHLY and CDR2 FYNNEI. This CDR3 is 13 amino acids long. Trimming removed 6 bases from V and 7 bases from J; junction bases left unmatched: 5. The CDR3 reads CASSPPGGGELFF. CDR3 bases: TGTGCCAGCAGCCCTCCGGGGGGCGGGGAGCTGTTTTTT.

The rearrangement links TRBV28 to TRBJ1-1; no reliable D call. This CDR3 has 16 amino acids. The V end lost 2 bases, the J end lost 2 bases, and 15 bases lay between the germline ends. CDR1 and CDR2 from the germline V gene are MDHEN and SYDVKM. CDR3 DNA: TGTGCCAGCAGTTTAAGGTCTGGAGAGCTAAACACTGAAGCTTTCTTT. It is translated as CASSLRSGELNTEAFF.

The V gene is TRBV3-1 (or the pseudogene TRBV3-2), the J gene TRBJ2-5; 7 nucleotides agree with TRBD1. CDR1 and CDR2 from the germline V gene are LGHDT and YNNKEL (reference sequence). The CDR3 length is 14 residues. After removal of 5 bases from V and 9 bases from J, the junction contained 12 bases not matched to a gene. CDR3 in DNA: TGTGCCAGCAGCTTAGGGGGTACGCAGGGGGCCCAGTACTTC. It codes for CASSLGGTQGAQYF.

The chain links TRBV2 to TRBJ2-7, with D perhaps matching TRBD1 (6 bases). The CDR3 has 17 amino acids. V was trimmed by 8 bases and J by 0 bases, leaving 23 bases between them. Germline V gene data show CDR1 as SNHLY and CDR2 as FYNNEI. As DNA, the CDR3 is TGTGCCAGCCGGGCAATAAGACAGGCTTCGACCTCCTACGAGCAGTACTTC. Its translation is CASRAIRQASTSYEQYF.

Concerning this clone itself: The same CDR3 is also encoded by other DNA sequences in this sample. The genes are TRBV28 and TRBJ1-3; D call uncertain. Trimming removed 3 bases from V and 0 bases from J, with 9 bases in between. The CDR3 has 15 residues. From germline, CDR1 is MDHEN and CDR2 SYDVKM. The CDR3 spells CASSFGGSSGNTIYF. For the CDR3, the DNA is TGTGCCAGCAGTTTCGGCGGGAGCTCTGGAAACACCATATATTTT.

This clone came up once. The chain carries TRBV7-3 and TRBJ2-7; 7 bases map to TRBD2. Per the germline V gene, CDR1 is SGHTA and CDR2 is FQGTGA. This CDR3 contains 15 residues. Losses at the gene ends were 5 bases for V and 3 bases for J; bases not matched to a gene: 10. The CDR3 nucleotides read TGTGCCAGCAGCCTCCGGGGGGACCTTAGCTACGAGCAGTACTTC. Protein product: CASSLRGDLSYEQYF.

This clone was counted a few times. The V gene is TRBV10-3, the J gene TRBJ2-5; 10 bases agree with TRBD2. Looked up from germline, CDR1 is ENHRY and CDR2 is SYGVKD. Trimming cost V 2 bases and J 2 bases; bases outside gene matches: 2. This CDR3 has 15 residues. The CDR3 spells CAISEELAGQETQYF. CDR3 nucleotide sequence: TGTGCCATCAGTGAGGAACTAGCGGGGCAAGAGACCCAGTACTTC.

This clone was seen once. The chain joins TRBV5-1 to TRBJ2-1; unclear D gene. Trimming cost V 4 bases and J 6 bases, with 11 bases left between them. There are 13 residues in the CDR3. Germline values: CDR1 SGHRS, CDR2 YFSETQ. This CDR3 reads CASSPASGNEQFF. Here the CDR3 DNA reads TGCGCCAGCAGCCCGGCTAGTGGCAATGAGCAGTTCTTC.

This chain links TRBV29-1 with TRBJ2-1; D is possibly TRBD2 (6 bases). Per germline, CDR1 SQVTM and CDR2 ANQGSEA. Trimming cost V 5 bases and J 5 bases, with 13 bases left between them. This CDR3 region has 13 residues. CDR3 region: CSVYTGVDNEQFF. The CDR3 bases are TGCAGCGTTTATACGGGGGTGGACAATGAGCAGTTCTTC.

CDR3 protein: CASSPEGNQPQHF. Written as DNA, the CDR3 is TGTGCCAGCTCACCAGAGGGAAATCAGCCCCAGCATTTT. V usage is TRBV18 and J usage is TRBJ1-5; no clear D gene. The germline V gene encodes CDR1 KGHSH and CDR2 LQKENI. CDR3 length: 13 amino acids. Trimming removed 2 bases at V and 4 bases at J, with 6 bases between.

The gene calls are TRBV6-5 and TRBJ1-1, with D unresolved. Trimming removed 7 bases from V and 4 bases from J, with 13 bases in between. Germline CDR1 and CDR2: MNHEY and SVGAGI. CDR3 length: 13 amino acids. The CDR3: CASISEVGTEAFF. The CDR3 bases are TGTGCCAGCATTTCGGAGGTGGGCACTGAAGCTTTCTTT.

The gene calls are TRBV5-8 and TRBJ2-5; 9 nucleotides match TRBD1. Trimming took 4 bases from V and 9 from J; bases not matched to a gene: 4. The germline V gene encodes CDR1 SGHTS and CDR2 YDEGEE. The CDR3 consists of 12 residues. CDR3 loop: CASSRTGAAQYF. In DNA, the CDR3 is TGTGCCAGCAGCCGGACAGGGGCGGCCCAGTACTTC.

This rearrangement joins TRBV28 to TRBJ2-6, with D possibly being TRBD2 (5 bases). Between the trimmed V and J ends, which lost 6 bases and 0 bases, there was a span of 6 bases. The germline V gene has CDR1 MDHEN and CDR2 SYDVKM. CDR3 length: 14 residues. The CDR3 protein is CASRGASGANVLTF. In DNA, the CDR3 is TGTGCCAGCAGGGGAGCCTCTGGGGCCAACGTCCTGACTTTC. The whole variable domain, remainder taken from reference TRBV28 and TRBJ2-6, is DVKVTQSSRYLVKRTGEKVFLECVQDMDHENMFWYRQDPGLGLRLIYFSYDVKMKEKGDIPEGYSVSREKKERFSLILESASTNQTSMYLCASRGASGANVLTFGAGSRLTVL.

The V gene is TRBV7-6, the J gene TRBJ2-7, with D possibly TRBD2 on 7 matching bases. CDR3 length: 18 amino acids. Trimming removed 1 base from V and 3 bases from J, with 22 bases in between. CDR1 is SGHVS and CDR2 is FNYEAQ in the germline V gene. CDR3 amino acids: CASSLGAGGPSPYYEQYF. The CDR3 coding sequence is TGTGCCAGCAGCTTAGGAGCCGGGGGGCCATCACCTTACTACGAGCAGTACTTC.

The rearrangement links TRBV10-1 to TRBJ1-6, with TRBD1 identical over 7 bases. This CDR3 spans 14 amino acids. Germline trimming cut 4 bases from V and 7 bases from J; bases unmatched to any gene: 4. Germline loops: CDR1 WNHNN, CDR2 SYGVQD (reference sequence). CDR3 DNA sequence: TGCGCCAGCAGTGCCGGACAGGACAATTCACCCCTCCACTTT. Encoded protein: CASSAGQDNSPLHF.

The DNA of the CDR3 is TGTGCCAGCAGCCGGAGGGGACAGGGGGCTTGGGAGACCCAGTACTTC. Translated, it gives CASSRRGQGAWETQYF. V and J are TRBV4-2 and TRBJ2-5, with 12 bases fitting TRBD1. Unmatched junction bases numbered 8, after V lost 4 bases and J lost 5 bases. The CDR3 consists of 16 residues. The germline V gene has CDR1 LGHNA and CDR2 YNFKEQ.

This chain's CDR3 is CASSQGSTPSYEQYF. CDR3 coding DNA: TGTGCCAGCAGCCAAGGGTCCACACCATCCTACGAGCAGTACTTC. V and J are TRBV3-1 (or the pseudogene TRBV3-2) and TRBJ2-7, with D unclear. The CDR3 is 15 residues long. CDR1 is LGHDT and CDR2 is YNNKEL in the germline V gene (reference sequence). The ends were cut back, 1 base at V and 1 base at J, with 11 bases in the middle.

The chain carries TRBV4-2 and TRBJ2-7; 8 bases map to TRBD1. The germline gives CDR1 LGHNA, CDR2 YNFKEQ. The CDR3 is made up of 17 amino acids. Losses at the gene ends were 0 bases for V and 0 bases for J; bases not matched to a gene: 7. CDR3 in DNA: TGTGCCAGCAGCCAAGATCCAGGGGGCTGGAGCTCCTACGAGCAGTACTTC. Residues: CASSQDPGGWSSYEQYF.

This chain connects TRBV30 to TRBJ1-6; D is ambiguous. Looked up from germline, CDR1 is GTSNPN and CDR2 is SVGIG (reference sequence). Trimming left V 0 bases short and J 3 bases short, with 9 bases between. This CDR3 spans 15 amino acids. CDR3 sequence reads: CAWSVAGYYNSPLHF. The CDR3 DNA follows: TGTGCCTGGAGTGTAGCGGGATACTATAATTCACCCCTCCACTTT.

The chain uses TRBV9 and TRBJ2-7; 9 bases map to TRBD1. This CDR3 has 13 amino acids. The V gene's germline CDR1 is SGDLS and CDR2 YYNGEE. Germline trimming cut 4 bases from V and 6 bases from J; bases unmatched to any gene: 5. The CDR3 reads CASSKGQGFEQYF. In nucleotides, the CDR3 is TGTGCCAGCAGCAAAGGACAGGGGTTCGAGCAGTACTTC.

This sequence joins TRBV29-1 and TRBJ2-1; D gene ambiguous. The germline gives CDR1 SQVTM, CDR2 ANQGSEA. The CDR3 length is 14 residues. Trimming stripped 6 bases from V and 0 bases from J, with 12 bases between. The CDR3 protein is CSVPDTSSYNEQFF. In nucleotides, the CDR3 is TGCAGCGTCCCAGACACCAGCTCCTACAATGAGCAGTTCTTC.

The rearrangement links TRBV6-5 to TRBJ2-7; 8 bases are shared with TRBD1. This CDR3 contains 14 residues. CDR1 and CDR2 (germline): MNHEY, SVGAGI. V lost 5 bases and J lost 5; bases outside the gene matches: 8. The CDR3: CASSPGQGGHEQYF. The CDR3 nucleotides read TGTGCCAGCAGTCCTGGACAGGGTGGCCACGAGCAGTACTTC.

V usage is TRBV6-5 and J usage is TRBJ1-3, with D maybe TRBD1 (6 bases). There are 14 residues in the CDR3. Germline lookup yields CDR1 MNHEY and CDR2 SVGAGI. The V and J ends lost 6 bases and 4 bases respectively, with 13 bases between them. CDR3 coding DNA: TGTGCCAGCAGACAGGGTATACCCGGAAACACCATATATTTT. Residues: CASRQGIPGNTIYF.

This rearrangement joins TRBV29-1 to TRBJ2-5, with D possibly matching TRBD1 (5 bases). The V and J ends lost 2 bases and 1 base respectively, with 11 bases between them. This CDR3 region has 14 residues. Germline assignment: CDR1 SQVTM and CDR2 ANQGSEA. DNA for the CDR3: TGCAGCGTTGAATACGGCAGGGCCCAAGAGACCCAGTACTTC. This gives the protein CSVEYGRAQETQYF.

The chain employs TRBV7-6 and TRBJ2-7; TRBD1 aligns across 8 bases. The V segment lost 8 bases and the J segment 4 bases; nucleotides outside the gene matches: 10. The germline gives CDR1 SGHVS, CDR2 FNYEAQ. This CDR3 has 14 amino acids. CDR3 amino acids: CASSFDDRGYEQYF. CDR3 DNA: TGTGCCAGCTCCTTTGACGACAGGGGATACGAGCAGTACTTC.

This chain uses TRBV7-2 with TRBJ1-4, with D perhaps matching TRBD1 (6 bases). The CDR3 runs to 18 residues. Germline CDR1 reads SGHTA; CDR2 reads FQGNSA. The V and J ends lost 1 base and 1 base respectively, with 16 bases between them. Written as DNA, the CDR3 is TGTGCCAGCAGCTTAGAGGGGGTGAGGGTTCTAACTAATGAAAAACTGTTTTTT. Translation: CASSLEGVRVLTNEKLFF.

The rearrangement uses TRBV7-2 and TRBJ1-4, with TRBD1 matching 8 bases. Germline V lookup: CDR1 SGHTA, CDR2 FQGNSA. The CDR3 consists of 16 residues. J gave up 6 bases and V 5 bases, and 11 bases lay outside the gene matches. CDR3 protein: CASSLLGQGLDEKLFF. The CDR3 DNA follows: TGTGCCAGCAGCCTGCTCGGACAGGGACTGGATGAAAAACTGTTTTTT.

In DNA form, the CDR3 reads TGTGCCAGCAGCTCCGGACAGGGGCGGAACACCGGGGAGCTGTTTTTT. This encodes CASSSGQGRNTGELFF. V usage is TRBV5-5 and J usage is TRBJ2-2; 9 nucleotides line up with TRBD1. The germline CDR1 and CDR2 sequences are SGHKS and YYEKEE (reference sequence). V dropped 3 bases and J dropped 1; count of bases not matched to a gene: 4. The CDR3 is made up of 16 amino acids.